Shown below are 8 T cell receptor beta chains from a single sample sequenced in a study of OX40 agonist ivuxolimab in advanced cancers. This table comes from immunoSEQ multiplex PCR, and its TCRdb copy is limited to in-frame clones, with some not included. The sample has about 61,000 clones; around 92% are singletons. The specimen comprised CD4+ or CD8+ T cells sorted from blood, sampled in a trial of the OX40 agonist ivuxolimab. The receptor set was obtained from an adult with an advanced solid tumor such as melanoma, head and neck, liver or kidney cancer.

V and J are TRBV27 and TRBJ2-1; D call uncertain. Trimming stripped 0 bases from V and 2 bases from J, with 8 bases between. This CDR3 spans 15 amino acids. The germline V gene encodes CDR1 MNHEY and CDR2 SMNVEV (reference sequence). The CDR3 region is CASSLSLLTYNEQFF. As DNA, the CDR3 is TGTGCCAGCAGTTTATCTTTGTTAACCTACAATGAGCAGTTCTTC.

The CDR3 region is CASSFYNEQFF. For the CDR3, the DNA is TGTGCCAGCAGCTTCTACAATGAGCAGTTCTTC. The chain has TRBV7-2 and TRBJ2-1, with unresolved D. CDR3 length: 11 residues. The germline V gene has CDR1 SGHTA and CDR2 FQGNSA. Trimming removed 3 bases from V and 3 bases from J, with 0 bases in between.

This chain uses TRBV6-6 with TRBJ2-5; D is uncertain. The CDR3 spans 12 residues. Germline loops: CDR1 MNHNY, CDR2 SVGAGI (reference sequence). Trimming took off 11 bases at V and 5 bases at J, with 15 bases between the two ends. The CDR3 is CAGSWGPETQYF. CDR3 DNA: TGTGCCGGTAGCTGGGGTCCGGAGACCCAGTACTTC.

The chain joins TRBV28 to TRBJ2-7; no definite D call. This CDR3 has 14 residues. Germline CDR1 is MDHEN and CDR2 is SYDVKM. Trimming cost V 4 bases and J 4 bases, with 14 bases left between them. CDR3 sequence reads: CASSSAEKGYEQYF. For the CDR3, the DNA is TGTGCCAGCAGTTCGGCGGAGAAGGGATACGAGCAGTACTTC.

The gene calls are TRBV14 and TRBJ1-2; D not resolved. Trimming cost V 2 bases and J 5 bases, with 12 bases left between them. This CDR3 has 14 residues. Looked up from germline, CDR1 is SGHDN and CDR2 is FVKESK. The CDR3 bases are TGTGCCAGCAGCCAATCTAATGTCGTGTATGGCTACACCTTC. Translating it yields CASSQSNVVYGYTF.

The J gene is TRBJ2-1, the V gene TRBV2, with D uncertain. This CDR3 is 14 amino acids long. V dropped 8 bases and J dropped 0 bases, with 11 bases sitting between them. Germline CDR1 is SNHLY and CDR2 is FYNNEI. CDR3 bases: TGTGCCAGCCGGCGCGAAAGCTCCTACAATGAGCAGTTCTTC. Its translation: CASRRESSYNEQFF. Together with reference TRBV2 and TRBJ2-1, the CDR3 gives the full variable domain: EPEVTQTPSHQVTQMGQEVILRCVPISNHLYFYWYRQILGQKVEFLVSFYNNEISEKSEIFDDQFSVERPDGSNFTLKIRSTKLEDSAMYFCASRRESSYNEQFFGPGTRLTVL.

The rearrangement links TRBV28 to TRBJ1-4; D is undetermined. The germline V gene has CDR1 MDHEN and CDR2 SYDVKM. Trimming took 3 bases from V and 12 from J, leaving 14 bases between them. The CDR3 spans 13 residues. The CDR3 region is CASSFNEGGELFF. DNA of the CDR3: TGTGCCAGCAGTTTTAACGAGGGCGGAGAACTGTTTTTT.

The chain has TRBV6-5 and TRBJ2-2; D is possibly TRBD1 or TRBD2 (5 bases each). This CDR3 is 15 amino acids long. V lost 4 bases and J 5 bases, leaving 14 bases between the germline ends. The V gene's germline CDR1 is MNHEY and CDR2 SVGAGI. Written as DNA, the CDR3 is TGTGCCAGCAGTTGGGCCCGAGGGGTGACCGGGGAGCTGTTTTTT. This translates into CASSWARGVTGELFF.